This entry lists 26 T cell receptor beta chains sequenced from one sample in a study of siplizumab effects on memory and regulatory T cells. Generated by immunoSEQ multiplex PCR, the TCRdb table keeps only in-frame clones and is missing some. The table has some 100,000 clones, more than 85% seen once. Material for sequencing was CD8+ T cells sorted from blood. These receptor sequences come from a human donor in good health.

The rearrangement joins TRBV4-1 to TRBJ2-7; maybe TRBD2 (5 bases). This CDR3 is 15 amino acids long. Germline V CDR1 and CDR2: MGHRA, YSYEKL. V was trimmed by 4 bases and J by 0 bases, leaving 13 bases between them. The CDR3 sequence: CASSPSGSGSYEQYF. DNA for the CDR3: TGCGCCAGCAGCCCCTCGGGGAGCGGCTCCTACGAGCAGTACTTC.

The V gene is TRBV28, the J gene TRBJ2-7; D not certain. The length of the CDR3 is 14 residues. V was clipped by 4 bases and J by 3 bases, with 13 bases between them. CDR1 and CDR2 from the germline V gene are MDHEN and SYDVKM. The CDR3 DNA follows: TGTGCCAGCAGTTCCGGCCTCTTCCACTACGAGCAGTACTTC. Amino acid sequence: CASSSGLFHYEQYF.

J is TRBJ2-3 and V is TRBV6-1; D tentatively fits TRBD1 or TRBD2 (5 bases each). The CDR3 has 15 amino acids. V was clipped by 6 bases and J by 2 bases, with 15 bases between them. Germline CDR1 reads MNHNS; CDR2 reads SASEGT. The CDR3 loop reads CASRAGTANTDTQYF. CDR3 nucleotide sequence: TGTGCCAGCAGAGCCGGGACGGCGAACACAGATACGCAGTATTTT.

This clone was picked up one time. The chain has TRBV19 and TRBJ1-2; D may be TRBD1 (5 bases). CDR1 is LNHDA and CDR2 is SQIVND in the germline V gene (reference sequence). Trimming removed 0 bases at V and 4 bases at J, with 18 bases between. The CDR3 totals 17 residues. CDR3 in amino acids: CASSIEWGPPRAYGYTF. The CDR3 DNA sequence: TGTGCCAGTAGTATAGAGTGGGGACCTCCCCGGGCCTATGGCTACACCTTC.

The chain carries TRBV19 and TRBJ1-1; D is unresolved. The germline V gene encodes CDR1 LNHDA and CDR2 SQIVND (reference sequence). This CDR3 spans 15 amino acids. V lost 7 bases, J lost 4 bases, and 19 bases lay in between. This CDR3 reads CASTRGRTPGTEAFF. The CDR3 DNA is TGTGCCAGTACCCGTGGGCGGACTCCGGGCACTGAAGCTTTCTTT.

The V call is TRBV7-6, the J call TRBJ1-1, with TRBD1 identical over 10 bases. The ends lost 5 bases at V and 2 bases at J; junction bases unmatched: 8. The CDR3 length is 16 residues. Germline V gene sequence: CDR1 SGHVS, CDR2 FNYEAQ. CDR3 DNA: TGTGCCAGCAGCCTAGAAGGGACAGGGGAAAACACTGAAGCTTTCTTT. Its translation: CASSLEGTGENTEAFF.

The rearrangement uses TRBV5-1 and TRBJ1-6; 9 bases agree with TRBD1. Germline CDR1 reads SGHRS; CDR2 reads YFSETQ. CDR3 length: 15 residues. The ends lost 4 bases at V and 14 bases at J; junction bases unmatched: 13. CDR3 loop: CASSVTGQGMATLHF. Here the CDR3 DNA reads TGCGCCAGCAGCGTAACGGGACAGGGAATGGCGACCCTCCACTTT.

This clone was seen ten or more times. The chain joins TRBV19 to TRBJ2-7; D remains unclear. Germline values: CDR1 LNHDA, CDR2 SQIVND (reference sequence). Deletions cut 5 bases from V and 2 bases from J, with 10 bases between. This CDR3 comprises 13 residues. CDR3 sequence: CASSEKGPYEQYF. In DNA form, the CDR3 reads TGTGCCAGTAGTGAAAAAGGGCCCTACGAGCAGTACTTC.

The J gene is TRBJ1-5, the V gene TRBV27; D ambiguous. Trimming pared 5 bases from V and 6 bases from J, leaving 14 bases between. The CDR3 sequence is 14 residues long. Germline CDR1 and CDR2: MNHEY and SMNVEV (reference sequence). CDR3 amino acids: CASSPRGSAQPQHF. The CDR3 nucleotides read TGTGCCAGCAGTCCAAGAGGGTCGGCTCAGCCCCAGCATTTT.

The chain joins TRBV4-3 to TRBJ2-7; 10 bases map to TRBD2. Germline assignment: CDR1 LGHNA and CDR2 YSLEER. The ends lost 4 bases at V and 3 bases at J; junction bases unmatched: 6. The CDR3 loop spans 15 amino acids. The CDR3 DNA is TGCGCCAGCAGCCCCAGGACTAGCGGATACTACGAGCAGTACTTC. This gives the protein CASSPRTSGYYEQYF.

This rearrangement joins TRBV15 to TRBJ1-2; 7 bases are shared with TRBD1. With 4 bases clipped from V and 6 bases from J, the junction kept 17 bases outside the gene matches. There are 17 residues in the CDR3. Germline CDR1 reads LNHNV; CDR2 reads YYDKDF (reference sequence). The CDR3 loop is CATSTQWTGLFWNGYTF. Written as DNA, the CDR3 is TGTGCCACCAGCACCCAATGGACAGGCCTTTTCTGGAATGGCTACACCTTC.

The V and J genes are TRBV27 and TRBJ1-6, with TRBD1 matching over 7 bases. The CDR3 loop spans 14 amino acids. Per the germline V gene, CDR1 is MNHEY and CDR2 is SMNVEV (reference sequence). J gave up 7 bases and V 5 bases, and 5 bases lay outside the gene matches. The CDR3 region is CASSTTGVNSPLHF. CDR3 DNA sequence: TGTGCCAGCAGTACTACAGGGGTAAATTCACCCCTCCACTTT.

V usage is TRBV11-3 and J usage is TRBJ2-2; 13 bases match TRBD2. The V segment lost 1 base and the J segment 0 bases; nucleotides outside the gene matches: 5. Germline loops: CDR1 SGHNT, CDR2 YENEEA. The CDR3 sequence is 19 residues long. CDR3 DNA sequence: TGTGCCAGCAGCTTAGCCGGGACTAGCGGGGTCGCGAACACCGGGGAGCTGTTTTTT. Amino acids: CASSLAGTSGVANTGELFF.

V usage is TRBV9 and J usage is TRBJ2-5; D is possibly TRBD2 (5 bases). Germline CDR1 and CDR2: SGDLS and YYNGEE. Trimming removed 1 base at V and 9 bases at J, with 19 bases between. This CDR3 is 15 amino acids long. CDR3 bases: TGTGCCAGCAGCGTACTTGGCGGGCGGGTCGAGGCCCAGTACTTC. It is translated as CASSVLGGRVEAQYF.

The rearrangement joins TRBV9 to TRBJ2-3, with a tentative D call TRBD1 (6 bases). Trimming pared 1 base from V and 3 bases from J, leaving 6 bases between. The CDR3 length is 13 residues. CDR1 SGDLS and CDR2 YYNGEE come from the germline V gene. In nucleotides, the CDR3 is TGTGCCAGCAGCGTACAGGGGACAGATACGCAGTATTTT. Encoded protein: CASSVQGTDTQYF.

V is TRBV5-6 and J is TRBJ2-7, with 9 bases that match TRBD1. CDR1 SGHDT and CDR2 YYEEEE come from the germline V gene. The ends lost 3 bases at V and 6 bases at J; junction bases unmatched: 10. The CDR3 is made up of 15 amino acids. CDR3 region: CASSWGRDRDAEQYF. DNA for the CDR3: TGTGCCAGCAGCTGGGGCCGGGACAGGGACGCCGAGCAGTACTTC.

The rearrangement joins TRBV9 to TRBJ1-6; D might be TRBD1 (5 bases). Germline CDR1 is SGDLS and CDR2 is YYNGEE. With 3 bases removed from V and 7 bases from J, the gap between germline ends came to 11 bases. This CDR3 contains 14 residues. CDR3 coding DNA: TGTGCCAGCAGCGAGGGACTGTTGAATTCACCCCTCCACTTT. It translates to CASSEGLLNSPLHF.

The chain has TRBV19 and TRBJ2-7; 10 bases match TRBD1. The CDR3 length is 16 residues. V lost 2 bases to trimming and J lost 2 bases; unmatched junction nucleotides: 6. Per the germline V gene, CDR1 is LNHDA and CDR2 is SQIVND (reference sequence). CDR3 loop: CASSITRGQGTYEQYF. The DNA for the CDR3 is TGTGCCAGTAGTATAACCCGGGGACAGGGGACCTACGAGCAGTACTTC.

CDR3 sequence (DNA): TGTGCCAGCAGCTTATATCCCTCGAACACCGGGGAGCTGTTTTTT. Protein: CASSLYPSNTGELFF. The rearrangement uses TRBV7-3 and TRBJ2-2; D uncertain. This CDR3 is built from 15 residues. Germline lookup yields CDR1 SGHTA and CDR2 FQGTGA. V gave up 2 bases and J gave up 0 bases, with 7 bases separating them.

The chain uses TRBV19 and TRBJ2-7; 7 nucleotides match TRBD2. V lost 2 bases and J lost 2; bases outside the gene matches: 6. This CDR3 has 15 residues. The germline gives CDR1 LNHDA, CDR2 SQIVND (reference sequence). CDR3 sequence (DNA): TGTGCCAGTAGTATATACCGAGCGGGACCCTACGAGCAGTACTTC. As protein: CASSIYRAGPYEQYF.

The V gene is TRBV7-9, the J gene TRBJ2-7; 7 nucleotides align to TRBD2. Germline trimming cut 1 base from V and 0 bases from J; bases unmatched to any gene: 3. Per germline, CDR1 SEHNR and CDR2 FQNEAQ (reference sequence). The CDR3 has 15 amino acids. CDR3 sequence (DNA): TGTGCCAGCAGCTTAGGGGAGGGCTACTCCTACGAGCAGTACTTC. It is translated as CASSLGEGYSYEQYF.

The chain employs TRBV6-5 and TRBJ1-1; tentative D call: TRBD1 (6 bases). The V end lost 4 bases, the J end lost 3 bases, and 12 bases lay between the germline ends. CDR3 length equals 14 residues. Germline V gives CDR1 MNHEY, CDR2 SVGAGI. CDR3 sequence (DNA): TGTGCCAGCAGTTCCACGGGGGCGGACACTGAAGCTTTCTTT. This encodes CASSSTGADTEAFF.

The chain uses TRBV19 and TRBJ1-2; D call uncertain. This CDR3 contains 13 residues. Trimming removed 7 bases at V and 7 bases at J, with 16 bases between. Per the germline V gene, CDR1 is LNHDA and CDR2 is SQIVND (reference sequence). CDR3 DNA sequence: TGTGCCAGTACCGGAAGGTTCCCCCCTGGCTACACCTTC. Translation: CASTGRFPPGYTF. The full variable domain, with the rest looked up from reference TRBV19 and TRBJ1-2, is DGGITQSPKYLFRKEGQNVTLSCEQNLNHDAMYWYRQDPGQGLRLIYYSQIVNDFQKGDIAEGYSVSREKKESFPLTVTSAQKNPTAFYLCASTGRFPPGYTFGSGTRLTVV.

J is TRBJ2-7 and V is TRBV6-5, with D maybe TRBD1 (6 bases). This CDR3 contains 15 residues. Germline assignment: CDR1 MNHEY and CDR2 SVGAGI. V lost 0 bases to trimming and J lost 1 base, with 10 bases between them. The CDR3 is CASSYSTGRSYEQYF. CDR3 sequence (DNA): TGTGCCAGCAGTTACTCGACAGGCAGGTCCTACGAGCAGTACTTC.

The CDR3 sequence is CASSFELGGSHYGYTF. The CDR3 DNA reads as TGTGCCAGCAGCTTTGAGTTGGGGGGTTCCCACTATGGCTACACCTTC. The V call is TRBV12-1, the J call TRBJ1-2. TRBV12-1 is a documented pseudogene. The CDR3 is made up of 16 amino acids.

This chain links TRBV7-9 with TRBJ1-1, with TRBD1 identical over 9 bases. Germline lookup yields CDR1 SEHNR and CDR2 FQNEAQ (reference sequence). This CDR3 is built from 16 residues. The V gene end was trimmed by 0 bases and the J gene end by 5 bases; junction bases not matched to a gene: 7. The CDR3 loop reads CASSLAPQGAGTEAFF. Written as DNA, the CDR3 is TGTGCCAGCAGCTTAGCCCCACAGGGGGCAGGGACTGAAGCTTTCTTT.